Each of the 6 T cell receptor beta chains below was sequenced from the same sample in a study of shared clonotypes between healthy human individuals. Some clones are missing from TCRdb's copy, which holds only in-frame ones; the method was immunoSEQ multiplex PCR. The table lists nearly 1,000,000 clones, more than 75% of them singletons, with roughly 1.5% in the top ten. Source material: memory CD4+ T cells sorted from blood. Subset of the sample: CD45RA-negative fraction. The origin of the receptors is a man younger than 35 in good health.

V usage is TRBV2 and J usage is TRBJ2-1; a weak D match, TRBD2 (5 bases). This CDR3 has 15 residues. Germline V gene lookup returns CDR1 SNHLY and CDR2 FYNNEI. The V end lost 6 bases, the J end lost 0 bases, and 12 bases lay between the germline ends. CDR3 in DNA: TGTGCCAGCAGCGCCGGGGTAAGCTCCTACAATGAGCAGTTCTTC. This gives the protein CASSAGVSSYNEQFF.

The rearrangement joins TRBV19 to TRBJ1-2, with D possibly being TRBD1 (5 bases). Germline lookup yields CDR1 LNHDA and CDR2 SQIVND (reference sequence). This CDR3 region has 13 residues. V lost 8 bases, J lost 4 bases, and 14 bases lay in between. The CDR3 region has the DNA TGTGCCAGTCGGGACGGATCATCCTATGGCTACACCTTC. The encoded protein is CASRDGSSYGYTF.

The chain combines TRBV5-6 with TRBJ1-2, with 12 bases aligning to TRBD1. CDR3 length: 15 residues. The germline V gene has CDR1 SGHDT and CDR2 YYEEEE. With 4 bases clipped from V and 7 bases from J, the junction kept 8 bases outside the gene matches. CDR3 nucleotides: TGTGCCAGCAGCCCTCTCGGGACAGGGGGCGGTGGCTACACCTTC. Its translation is CASSPLGTGGGGYTF.

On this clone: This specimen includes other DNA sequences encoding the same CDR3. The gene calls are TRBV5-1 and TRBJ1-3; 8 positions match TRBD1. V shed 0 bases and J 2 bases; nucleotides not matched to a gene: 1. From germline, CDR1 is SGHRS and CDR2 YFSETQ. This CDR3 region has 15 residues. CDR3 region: CASSLVQGAGNTIYF. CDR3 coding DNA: TGCGCCAGCAGCTTGGTACAGGGGGCTGGAAACACCATATATTTT.

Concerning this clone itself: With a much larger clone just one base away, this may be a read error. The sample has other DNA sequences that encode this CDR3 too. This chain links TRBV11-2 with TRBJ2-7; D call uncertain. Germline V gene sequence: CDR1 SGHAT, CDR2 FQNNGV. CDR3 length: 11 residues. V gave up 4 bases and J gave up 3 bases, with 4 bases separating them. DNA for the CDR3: TGTGCCAGCAGCTCCAGCTACGAGCAGTACTTC. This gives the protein CASSSSYEQYF.

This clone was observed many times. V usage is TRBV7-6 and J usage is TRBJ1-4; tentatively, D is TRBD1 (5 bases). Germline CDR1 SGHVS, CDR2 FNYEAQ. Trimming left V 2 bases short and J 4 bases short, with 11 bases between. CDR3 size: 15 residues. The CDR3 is CASSLNRQHNEKLFF. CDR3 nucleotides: TGTGCCAGCAGCTTAAACCGACAGCATAATGAAAAACTGTTTTTT.